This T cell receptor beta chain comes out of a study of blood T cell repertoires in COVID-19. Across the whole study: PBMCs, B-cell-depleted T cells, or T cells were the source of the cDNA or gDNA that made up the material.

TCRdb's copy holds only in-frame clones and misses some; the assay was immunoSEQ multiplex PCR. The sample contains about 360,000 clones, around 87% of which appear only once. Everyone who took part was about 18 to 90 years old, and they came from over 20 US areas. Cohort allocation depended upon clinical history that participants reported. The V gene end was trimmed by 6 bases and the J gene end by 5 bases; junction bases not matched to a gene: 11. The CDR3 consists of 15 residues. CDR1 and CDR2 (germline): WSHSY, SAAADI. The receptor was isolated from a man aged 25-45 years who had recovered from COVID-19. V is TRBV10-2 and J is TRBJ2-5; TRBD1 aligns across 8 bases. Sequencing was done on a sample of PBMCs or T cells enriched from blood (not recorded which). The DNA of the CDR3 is TGCGCCAGCAGGGATCAGGGGGCGCGTGCGGAGACCCAGTACTTC. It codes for CASRDQGARAETQYF.